This T cell receptor beta chain was sequenced in a study of blood T cell repertoires in COVID-19. The wider study: T cells, B-cell-depleted T cells, or PBMCs supplied cDNA or gDNA.

The CDR3 extends over 13 amino acids. Germline CDR1 MNHEY, CDR2 SVGAGI. V lost 5 bases, J lost 0 bases, and 7 bases lay in between. Per the authors' pipeline: Estimates of nucleated cell counts were drawn from the amplification of reference gene primers. The method was immunoSEQ multiplex PCR; TCRdb's version includes in-frame clones alone and lacks a portion of them. The V and J calls and clone size were taken over from that table, and D and trimming were inferred from the DNA. This sample has 300,000 to 400,000 clones, with approximately 89% found just once. The rearrangement joins TRBV6-5 to TRBJ1-2, with D uncertain. The specimen sequenced was peripheral blood. This receptor was obtained from a woman under 30 who had recovered from COVID-19. This chain's CDR3 is CASSPQSNYGYTF. CDR3 sequence (DNA): TGTGCCAGCAGTCCACAATCTAACTATGGCTACACCTTC.